The next 10 T cell receptor beta chains were all read from a single sample in a study of blood T cell repertoires in COVID-19. Libraries were prepared by immunoSEQ multiplex PCR; TCRdb keeps only in-frame clonotypes and omits some of them. The repertoire holds over 120,000 clones, with roughly four fifths as singletons. The specimen sequenced was peripheral blood. These TCRs come from a woman aged 45 to 65 with active or convalescent COVID-19.

This clone was observed a few times. V usage is TRBV18 and J usage is TRBJ2-3; 8 bases are a match to TRBD2. The CDR3 covers 15 residues. CDR1 KGHSH and CDR2 LQKENI come from the germline V gene. Losses at the gene ends were 2 bases for V and 3 bases for J; bases not matched to a gene: 4. The CDR3: CASSPGSGMTDTQYF. CDR3 sequence (DNA): TGTGCCAGCTCACCAGGTAGCGGGATGACAGATACGCAGTATTTT. Full variable domain (outside the CDR3, taken from reference TRBV18 and TRBJ2-3): NAGVMQNPRHLVRRRGQEARLRCSPMKGHSHVYWYRQLPEEGLKFMVYLQKENIIDESGMPKERFSAEFPKEGPSILRIQQVVRGDSAAYFCASSPGSGMTDTQYFGPGTRLTVL.

The rearrangement uses TRBV11-3 and TRBJ2-1; TRBD2 matches 15 bases. Germline V gene data show CDR1 as SGHNT and CDR2 as YENEEA. V lost 3 bases to trimming and J lost 7 bases; unmatched junction nucleotides: 10. The CDR3 sequence is 18 residues long. The CDR3 bases are TGTGCCAGCAGCTTTGGTGCGGGACTAGCGGGGGGCCGGAATGAGCAGTTCTTC. The encoded protein is CASSFGAGLAGGRNEQFF.

The chain recombines TRBV7-2 with TRBJ2-5, with TRBD2 identical over 9 bases. V dropped 5 bases and J dropped 5; count of bases not matched to a gene: 9. From germline, CDR1 is SGHTA and CDR2 FQGNSA. The CDR3 runs to 15 residues. This chain's CDR3 is CASSPRVAGVETQYF. DNA of the CDR3: TGTGCCAGCAGCCCCAGGGTAGCGGGGGTGGAGACCCAGTACTTC.

The chain combines TRBV6-5 with TRBJ1-1; D remains unclear. The germline V gene has CDR1 MNHEY and CDR2 SVGAGI. There are 16 residues in the CDR3. Trimming took off 4 bases at V and 5 bases at J, with 20 bases between the two ends. This chain's CDR3 is CASSSSRPARGTEAFF. CDR3 DNA sequence: TGTGCCAGCAGTTCGAGCAGGCCTGCCCGGGGTACTGAAGCTTTCTTT.

The gene calls are TRBV30 and TRBJ1-2, with a weak D call TRBD1 (5 bases). This CDR3 spans 11 amino acids. Trimming took off 3 bases at V and 4 bases at J, with 6 bases between the two ends. Per germline, CDR1 GTSNPN and CDR2 SVGIG (reference sequence). CDR3 protein: CAWRTVYGYTF. The DNA for the CDR3 is TGTGCCTGGAGGACAGTCTATGGCTACACCTTC.

The chain carries TRBV18 and TRBJ1-4; no clear D. V was pared by 3 bases and J by 7 bases, with 15 bases between. This CDR3 is built from 15 residues. Per germline, CDR1 KGHSH and CDR2 LQKENI. The CDR3 reads CASSPLGGSGEKLFF. For the CDR3, the DNA is TGTGCCAGCTCACCCTTGGGCGGGAGCGGTGAAAAACTGTTTTTT. Supplemented by reference TRBV18 and TRBJ1-4, the full variable domain reads NAGVMQNPRHLVRRRGQEARLRCSPMKGHSHVYWYRQLPEEGLKFMVYLQKENIIDESGMPKERFSAEFPKEGPSILRIQQVVRGDSAAYFCASSPLGGSGEKLFFGSGTQLSVL.

V usage is TRBV19 and J usage is TRBJ2-1; 7 bases fit TRBD1. Germline V gene sequence: CDR1 LNHDA, CDR2 SQIVND (reference sequence). The CDR3 is 11 amino acids. V dropped 4 bases and J dropped 14; count of bases not matched to a gene: 5. The CDR3 loop is CASSRQGVEFF. CDR3 bases: TGTGCCAGTAGTAGACAGGGTGTCGAGTTCTTC.

This chain links TRBV18 with TRBJ1-5, with 7 bases that match TRBD1. The V and J ends lost 3 bases and 4 bases, in that order; junction bases with no gene match: 6. This CDR3 is built from 15 residues. CDR1 is KGHSH and CDR2 is LQKENI in the germline V gene. CDR3 in DNA: TGTGCCAGCTCACCCGATGACAGGGCTAATCAGCCCCAGCATTTT. Translated, it gives CASSPDDRANQPQHF.

The chain couples TRBV11-3 to TRBJ1-2, with 11 bases fitting TRBD1. V shed 7 bases, J shed 2 bases, and the junction held 15 bases outside the gene matches. There are 18 residues in the CDR3. The V gene's germline CDR1 is SGHNT and CDR2 YENEEA. CDR3 sequence reads: CASTEPRGQGVGNYGYTF. CDR3 sequence (DNA): TGTGCCAGCACCGAACCCAGGGGACAGGGGGTTGGGAACTATGGCTACACCTTC.

This clone was counted a few times. This sequence joins TRBV23-1 and TRBJ1-2, with unresolved D. TRBV23-1 is classed as an ORF, of uncertain function. V was clipped by 8 bases and J by 8 bases, with 12 bases between them. The CDR3 is made up of 11 amino acids. CDR3 residues: CASPRGWGYTF. The CDR3 bases are TGCGCCAGCCCCCGCGGGTGGGGCTACACCTTC.